The entry that follows covers one T cell receptor (beta chain) sequence. What it binds is not known. The data were obtained in a study of cytotoxic CD8 clonotypes in ibrutinib-treated CLL. Study background: Of the patients, 10 to 12 were relapsed/refractory, 15 treatment-naive and 17 to 18 IGHV unmutated. After a median of almost 70 months, about 14 patients stayed remitted and approximately 12 progressed; responses had been partial in 24 and complete in 2. Study-level findings and limits: Clonality, elevated at ibrutinib response, dropped back toward baseline at progression.

Here immunoSEQ multiplex PCR was the method, and the copy in TCRdb shows in-frame clones only, minus some. This repertoire shows around 300,000 clones, roughly 80% found once; its top ten account for 6.7%. J lost 1 base, V lost 2 bases, and 12 bases had no gene match. Germline CDR1 MGHRA, CDR2 YSYEKL. CDR3 length: 18 amino acids. The source was PBMCs, collected before ibrutinib treatment. This receptor was identified in a human donor with chronic lymphocytic leukemia. The rearrangement joins TRBV4-1 to TRBJ1-1, with TRBD1 identical over 8 bases. CDR3 residues: CASSQNNRGLYSNTEAFF. The CDR3 coding sequence is TGCGCCAGCAGCCAAAACAACAGGGGGTTATACTCGAACACTGAAGCTTTCTTT.